This TCR beta chain is drawn from a study of blood T cell repertoires in COVID-19. On the study more broadly: The study drew acute and convalescent COVID-19 samples from the United States, Italy and Spain. In each case, the material was cDNA or gDNA derived from T cells, B-cell-depleted T cells, or PBMCs.

Followed longitudinally, the Seattle patients had been enrolled during active infection. Per germline, CDR1 SEHNR and CDR2 FQNEAQ (reference sequence). The CDR3 has 17 amino acids. V lost 5 bases to trimming and J lost 4 bases; unmatched junction nucleotides: 14. Original analysis: By means of reference gene primer amplification, nucleated cell counts were estimated. Sequencing used immunoSEQ multiplex PCR; TCRdb keeps in-frame clones, though not all of them. That table gives V, J and clone size, and the DNA gave D and trimming. The repertoire has approximately 270,000 clones, around 82% of them found once; the top ten carry 0.87%.

The receptor was isolated from a human donor with COVID-19, enrolled during active disease. The donor label of this sample is uncertain. The V and J genes are TRBV7-9 and TRBJ1-2, with 9 nucleotides matching TRBD1. Sequenced sample: peripheral blood. The CDR3 DNA reads as TGTGCCAGCAGCCGGACCGACAGGGGGAATAGCGCCTATGGCTACACCTTC. It encodes CASSRTDRGNSAYGYTF. The variable domain in full, with the rest retrieved from reference TRBV7-9 and TRBJ1-2, is DTGVSQNPRHKITKRGQNVTFRCDPISEHNRLYWYRQTLGQGPEFLTYFQNEAQLEKSRLLSDRFSAERPKGSFSTLEIQRTEQGDSAMYLCASSRTDRGNSAYGYTFGSGTRLTVV.